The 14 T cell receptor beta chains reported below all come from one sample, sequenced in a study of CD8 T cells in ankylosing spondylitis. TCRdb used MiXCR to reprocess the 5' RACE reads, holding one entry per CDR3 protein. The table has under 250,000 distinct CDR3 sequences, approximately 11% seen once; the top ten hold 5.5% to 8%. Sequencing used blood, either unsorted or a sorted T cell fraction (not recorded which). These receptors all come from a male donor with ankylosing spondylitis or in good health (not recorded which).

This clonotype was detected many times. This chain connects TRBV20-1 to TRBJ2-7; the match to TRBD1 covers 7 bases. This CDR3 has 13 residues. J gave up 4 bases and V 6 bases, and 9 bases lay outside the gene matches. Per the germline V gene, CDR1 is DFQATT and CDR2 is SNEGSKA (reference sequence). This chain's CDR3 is CSADKDRSYEQYF. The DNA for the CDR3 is TGCAGTGCGGACAAGGACAGGAGTTACGAGCAGTACTTC.

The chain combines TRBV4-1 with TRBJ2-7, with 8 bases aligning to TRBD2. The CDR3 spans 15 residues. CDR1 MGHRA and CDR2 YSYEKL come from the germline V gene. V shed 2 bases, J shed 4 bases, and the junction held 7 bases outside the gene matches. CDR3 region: CASSQLTSGEYEQYF. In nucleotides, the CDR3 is TGCGCCAGCAGCCAATTAACTAGCGGAGAATACGAGCAGTACTTC.

CDR3 sequence (DNA): TGTGCCAGCAGCTTGGGCGCACAGGGACTTAACTACGAGCAGTACTTC. Protein sequence: CASSLGAQGLNYEQYF. The rearrangement uses TRBV5-6 and TRBJ2-7, with D perhaps being TRBD1 or TRBD2 (6 bases each). CDR3 length: 16 amino acids. CDR1 and CDR2 (germline): SGHDT, YYEEEE. V was clipped by 0 bases and J by 3 bases, with 16 bases between them.

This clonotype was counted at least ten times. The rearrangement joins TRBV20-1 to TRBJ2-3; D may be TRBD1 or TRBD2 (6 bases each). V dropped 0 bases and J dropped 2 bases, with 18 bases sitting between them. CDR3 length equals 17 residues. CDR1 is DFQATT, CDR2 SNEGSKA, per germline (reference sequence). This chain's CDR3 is CSARDSRGGRTTDTQYF. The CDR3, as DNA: TGCAGTGCTAGAGATAGTCGAGGGGGGAGGACCACAGATACGCAGTATTTT.

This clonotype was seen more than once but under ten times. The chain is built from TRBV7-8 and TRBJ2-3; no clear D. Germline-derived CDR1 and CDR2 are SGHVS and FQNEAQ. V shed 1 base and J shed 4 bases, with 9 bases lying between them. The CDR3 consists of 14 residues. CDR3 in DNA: TGTGCCAGCAGCTTAGTTGGTTGGGCAGATACGCAGTATTTT. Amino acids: CASSLVGWADTQYF.

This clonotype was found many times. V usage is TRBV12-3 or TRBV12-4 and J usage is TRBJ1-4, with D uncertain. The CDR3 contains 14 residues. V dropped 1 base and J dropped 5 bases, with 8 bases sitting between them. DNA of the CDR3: TGTGCCAGCAGTTTAGGGCAGGCAAATGAAAAACTGTTTTTT. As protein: CASSLGQANEKLFF.

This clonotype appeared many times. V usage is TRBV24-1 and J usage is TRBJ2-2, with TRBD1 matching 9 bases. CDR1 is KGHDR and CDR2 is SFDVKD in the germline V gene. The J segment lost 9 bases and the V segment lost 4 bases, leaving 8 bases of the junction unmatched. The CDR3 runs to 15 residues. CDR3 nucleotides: TGTGCCACCAGTGACGACAGGGGGGCGAGCCGGGAGCTGTTTTTT. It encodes CATSDDRGASRELFF.

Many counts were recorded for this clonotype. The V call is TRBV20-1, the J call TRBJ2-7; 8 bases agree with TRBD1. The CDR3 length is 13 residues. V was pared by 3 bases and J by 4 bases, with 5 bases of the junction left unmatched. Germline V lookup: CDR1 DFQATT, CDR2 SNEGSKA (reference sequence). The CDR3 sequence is CSASPGGRYEQYF. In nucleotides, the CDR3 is TGCAGTGCTAGCCCAGGGGGCCGGTACGAGCAGTACTTC.

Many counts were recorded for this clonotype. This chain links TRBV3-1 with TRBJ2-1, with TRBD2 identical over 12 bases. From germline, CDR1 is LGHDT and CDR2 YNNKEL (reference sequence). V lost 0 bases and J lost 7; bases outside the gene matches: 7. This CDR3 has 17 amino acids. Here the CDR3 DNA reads TGTGCCAGCAGCCAAGATCGAGGACTAGCGGGGCGGAATGAGCAGTTCTTC. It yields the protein CASSQDRGLAGRNEQFF.

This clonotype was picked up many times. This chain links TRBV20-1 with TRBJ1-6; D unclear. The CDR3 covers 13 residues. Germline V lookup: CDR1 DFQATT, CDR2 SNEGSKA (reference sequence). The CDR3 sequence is CSDYRSLESPLHF. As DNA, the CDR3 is TGCAGCGACTATCGGTCGTTGGAGTCACCCCTCCACTTT.

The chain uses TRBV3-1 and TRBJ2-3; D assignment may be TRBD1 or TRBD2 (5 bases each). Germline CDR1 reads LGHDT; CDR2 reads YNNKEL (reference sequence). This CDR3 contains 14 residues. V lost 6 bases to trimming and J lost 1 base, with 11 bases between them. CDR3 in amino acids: CASRGDPGTDTQYF. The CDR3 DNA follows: TGTGCCAGCAGGGGGGACCCAGGCACAGATACGCAGTATTTT.

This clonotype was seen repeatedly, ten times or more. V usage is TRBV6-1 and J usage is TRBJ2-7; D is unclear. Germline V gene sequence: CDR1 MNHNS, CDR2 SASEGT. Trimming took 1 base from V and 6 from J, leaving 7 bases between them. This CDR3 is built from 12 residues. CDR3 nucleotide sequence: TGTGCCAGCAGTGAAGTTCCCTTCGAGCAGTACTTC. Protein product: CASSEVPFEQYF.

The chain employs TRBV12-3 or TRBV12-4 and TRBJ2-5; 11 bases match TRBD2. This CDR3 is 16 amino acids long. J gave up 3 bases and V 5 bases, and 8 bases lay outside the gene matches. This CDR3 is CASSILAGGGEETQYF. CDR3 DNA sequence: TGTGCCAGCAGTATTCTAGCGGGGGGTGGGGAAGAGACCCAGTACTTC.

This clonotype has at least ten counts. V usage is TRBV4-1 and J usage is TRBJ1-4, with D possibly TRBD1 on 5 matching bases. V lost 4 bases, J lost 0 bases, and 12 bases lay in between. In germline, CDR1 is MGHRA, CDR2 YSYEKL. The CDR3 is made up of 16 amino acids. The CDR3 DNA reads TGCGCCAGCAGCCGGGGGTGGGCTTCAACTAATGAAAAACTGTTTTTT. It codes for CASSRGWASTNEKLFF.